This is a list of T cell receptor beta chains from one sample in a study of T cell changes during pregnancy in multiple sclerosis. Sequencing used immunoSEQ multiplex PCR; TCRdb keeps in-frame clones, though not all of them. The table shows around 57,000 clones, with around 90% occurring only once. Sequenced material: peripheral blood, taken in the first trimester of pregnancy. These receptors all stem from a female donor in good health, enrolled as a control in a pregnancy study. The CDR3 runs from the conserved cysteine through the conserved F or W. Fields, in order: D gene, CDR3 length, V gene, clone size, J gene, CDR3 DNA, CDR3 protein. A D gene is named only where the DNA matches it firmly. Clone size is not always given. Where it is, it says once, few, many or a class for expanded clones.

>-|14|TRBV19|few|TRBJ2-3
TGTGCCAGTAGTATAGCCCGGAGCACAGATACGCAGTATTTT
CASSIARSTDTQYF
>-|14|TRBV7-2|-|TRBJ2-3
TGTGCCAGCAGCTCCCCCGGGTACACAGATACGCAGTATTTT
CASSSPGYTDTQYF
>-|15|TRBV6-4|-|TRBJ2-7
TGTGCCAGCAGTGAATCGACAGGAACCTCCTACGAGCAGTACTTC
CASSESTGTSYEQYF
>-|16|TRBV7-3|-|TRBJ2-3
TGTGCCAGCAGCTACGACTCAGGGCGATACACAGATACGCAGTATTTT
CASSYDSGRYTDTQYF
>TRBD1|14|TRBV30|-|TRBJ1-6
TGTGCCTGGAGGCGACAGGGAGTCATTTCACCCCTCCACTTT
CAWRRQGVISPLHF
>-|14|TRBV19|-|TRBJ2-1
TGTGCCAGTAGGGCAGACACGACCAACAATGAGCAGTTCTTC
CASRADTTNNEQFF
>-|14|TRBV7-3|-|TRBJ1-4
TGTGCCAGCAGCTACCCCCGGGGTGAGGGGAGGCTGTTTTTT
CASSYPRGEGRLFF
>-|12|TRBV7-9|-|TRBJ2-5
TGTGCCAGCAGCTTGTGGGCGAGGACCCAGTACTTC
CASSLWARTQYF
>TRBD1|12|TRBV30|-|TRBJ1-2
TGTGCCTGGGGGACAGGCAACTATGGCTACACCTTC
CAWGTGNYGYTF
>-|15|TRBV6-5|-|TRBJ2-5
TGTGCCAGCAGTTACTCGGCGACTAGGGTGGAGACCCAGTACTTC
CASSYSATRVETQYF
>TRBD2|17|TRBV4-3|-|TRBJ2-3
TGCGCCAGCAGCCAAGATCCCGCGGGGGGAAGAACAAATACGCAGTATTTT
CASSQDPAGGRTNTQYF
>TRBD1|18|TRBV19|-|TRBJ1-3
TGTGCCAGTAGTATCGGAGACAGGGTGTTATTCTCTGGAAACACCATATATTTT
CASSIGDRVLFSGNTIYF
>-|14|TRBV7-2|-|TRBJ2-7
TGTGCCAGCAGCTTAAACTCCCGGGTCTACGAGCAGTACTTC
CASSLNSRVYEQYF
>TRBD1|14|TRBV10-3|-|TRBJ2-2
TGTGCCATCAAAGGGGACAGGGAAGCCGGGGAGCTGTTTTTT
CAIKGDREAGELFF
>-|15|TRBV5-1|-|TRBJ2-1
TGCGCCAGCAGCTTGGAGTCAGGAAAATACAATGAGCAGTTCTTC
CASSLESGKYNEQFF
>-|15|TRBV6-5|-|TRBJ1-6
TGTGCCAGCAGCCCTAAGGCAGGGGAGAATTCACCCCTCCACTTT
CASSPKAGENSPLHF
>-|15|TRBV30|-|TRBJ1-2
TGTGCCTGGAAGGTTCAGGGTAGGGCGAACTATGGCTACACCTTC
CAWKVQGRANYGYTF
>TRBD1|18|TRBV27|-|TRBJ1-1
TGTGCCAGCAGTTTATACGCCGGGACAGGGGGCTTGGACACTGAAGCTTTCTTT
CASSLYAGTGGLDTEAFF
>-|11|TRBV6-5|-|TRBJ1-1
TGTGCCAGCCAATGGCACACTGAAGCTTTCTTT
CASQWHTEAFF
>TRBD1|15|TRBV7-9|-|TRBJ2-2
TGTGCCAGCAGCTCTCGACAGGGGGCGATCGGGGAGCTGTTTTTT
CASSSRQGAIGELFF